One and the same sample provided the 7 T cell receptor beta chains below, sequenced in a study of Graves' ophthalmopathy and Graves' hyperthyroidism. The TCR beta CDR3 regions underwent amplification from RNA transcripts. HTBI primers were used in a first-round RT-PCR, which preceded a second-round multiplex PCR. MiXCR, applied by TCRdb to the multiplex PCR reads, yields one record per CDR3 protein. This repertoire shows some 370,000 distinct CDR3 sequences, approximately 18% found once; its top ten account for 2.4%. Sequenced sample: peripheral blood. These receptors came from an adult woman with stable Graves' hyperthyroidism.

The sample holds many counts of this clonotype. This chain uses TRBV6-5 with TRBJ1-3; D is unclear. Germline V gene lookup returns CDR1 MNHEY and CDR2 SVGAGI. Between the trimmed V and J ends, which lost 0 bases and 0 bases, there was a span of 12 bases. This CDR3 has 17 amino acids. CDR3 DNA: TGTGCCAGCAGTTACTCCACGCTTGGGAACTCTGGAAACACCATATATTTT. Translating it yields CASSYSTLGNSGNTIYF.

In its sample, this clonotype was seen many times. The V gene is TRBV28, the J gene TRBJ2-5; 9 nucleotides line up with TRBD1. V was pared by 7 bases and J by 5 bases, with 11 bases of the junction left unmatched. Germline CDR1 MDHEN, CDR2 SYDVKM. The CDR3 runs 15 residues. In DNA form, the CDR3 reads TGTGCCAGCAACAATCAACAGGGGGCGAGGGAGACCCAGTACTTC. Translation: CASNNQQGARETQYF.

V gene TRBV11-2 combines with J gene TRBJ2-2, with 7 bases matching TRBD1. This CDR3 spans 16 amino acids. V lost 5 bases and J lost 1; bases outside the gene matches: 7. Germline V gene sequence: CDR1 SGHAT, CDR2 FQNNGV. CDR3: CASSPDRAVNTGELFF. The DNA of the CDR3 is TGTGCCAGCAGCCCCGACAGGGCGGTGAACACCGGGGAGCTGTTTTTT.

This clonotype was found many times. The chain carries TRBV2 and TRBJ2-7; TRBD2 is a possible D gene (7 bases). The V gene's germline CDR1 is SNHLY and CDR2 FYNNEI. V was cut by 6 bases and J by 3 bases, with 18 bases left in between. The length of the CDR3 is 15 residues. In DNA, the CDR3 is TGTGCCAGCAGGAAAATGGGGGGGCAGGACTACGAGCAGTACTTC. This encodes CASRKMGGQDYEQYF.

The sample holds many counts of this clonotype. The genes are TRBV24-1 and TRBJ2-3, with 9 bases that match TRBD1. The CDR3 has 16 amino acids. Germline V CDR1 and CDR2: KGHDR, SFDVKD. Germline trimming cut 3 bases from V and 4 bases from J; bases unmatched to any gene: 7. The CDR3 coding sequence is TGTGCCACCAGTGATCCCGGGACAGGGTTTTCAGATACGCAGTATTTT. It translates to CATSDPGTGFSDTQYF.

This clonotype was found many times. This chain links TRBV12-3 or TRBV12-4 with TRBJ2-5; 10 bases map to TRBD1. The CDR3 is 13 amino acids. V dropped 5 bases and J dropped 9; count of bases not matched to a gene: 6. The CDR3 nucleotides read TGTGCCAGCAGTCCGGGACAGGGGAGGGCCCAGTACTTC. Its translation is CASSPGQGRAQYF.

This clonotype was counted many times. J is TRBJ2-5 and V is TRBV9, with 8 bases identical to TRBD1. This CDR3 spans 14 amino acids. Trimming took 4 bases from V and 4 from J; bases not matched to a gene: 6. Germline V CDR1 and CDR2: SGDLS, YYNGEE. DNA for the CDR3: TGTGCCAGCAGCTCCGGGGACAGGAGAGAGACCCAGTACTTC. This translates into CASSSGDRRETQYF.